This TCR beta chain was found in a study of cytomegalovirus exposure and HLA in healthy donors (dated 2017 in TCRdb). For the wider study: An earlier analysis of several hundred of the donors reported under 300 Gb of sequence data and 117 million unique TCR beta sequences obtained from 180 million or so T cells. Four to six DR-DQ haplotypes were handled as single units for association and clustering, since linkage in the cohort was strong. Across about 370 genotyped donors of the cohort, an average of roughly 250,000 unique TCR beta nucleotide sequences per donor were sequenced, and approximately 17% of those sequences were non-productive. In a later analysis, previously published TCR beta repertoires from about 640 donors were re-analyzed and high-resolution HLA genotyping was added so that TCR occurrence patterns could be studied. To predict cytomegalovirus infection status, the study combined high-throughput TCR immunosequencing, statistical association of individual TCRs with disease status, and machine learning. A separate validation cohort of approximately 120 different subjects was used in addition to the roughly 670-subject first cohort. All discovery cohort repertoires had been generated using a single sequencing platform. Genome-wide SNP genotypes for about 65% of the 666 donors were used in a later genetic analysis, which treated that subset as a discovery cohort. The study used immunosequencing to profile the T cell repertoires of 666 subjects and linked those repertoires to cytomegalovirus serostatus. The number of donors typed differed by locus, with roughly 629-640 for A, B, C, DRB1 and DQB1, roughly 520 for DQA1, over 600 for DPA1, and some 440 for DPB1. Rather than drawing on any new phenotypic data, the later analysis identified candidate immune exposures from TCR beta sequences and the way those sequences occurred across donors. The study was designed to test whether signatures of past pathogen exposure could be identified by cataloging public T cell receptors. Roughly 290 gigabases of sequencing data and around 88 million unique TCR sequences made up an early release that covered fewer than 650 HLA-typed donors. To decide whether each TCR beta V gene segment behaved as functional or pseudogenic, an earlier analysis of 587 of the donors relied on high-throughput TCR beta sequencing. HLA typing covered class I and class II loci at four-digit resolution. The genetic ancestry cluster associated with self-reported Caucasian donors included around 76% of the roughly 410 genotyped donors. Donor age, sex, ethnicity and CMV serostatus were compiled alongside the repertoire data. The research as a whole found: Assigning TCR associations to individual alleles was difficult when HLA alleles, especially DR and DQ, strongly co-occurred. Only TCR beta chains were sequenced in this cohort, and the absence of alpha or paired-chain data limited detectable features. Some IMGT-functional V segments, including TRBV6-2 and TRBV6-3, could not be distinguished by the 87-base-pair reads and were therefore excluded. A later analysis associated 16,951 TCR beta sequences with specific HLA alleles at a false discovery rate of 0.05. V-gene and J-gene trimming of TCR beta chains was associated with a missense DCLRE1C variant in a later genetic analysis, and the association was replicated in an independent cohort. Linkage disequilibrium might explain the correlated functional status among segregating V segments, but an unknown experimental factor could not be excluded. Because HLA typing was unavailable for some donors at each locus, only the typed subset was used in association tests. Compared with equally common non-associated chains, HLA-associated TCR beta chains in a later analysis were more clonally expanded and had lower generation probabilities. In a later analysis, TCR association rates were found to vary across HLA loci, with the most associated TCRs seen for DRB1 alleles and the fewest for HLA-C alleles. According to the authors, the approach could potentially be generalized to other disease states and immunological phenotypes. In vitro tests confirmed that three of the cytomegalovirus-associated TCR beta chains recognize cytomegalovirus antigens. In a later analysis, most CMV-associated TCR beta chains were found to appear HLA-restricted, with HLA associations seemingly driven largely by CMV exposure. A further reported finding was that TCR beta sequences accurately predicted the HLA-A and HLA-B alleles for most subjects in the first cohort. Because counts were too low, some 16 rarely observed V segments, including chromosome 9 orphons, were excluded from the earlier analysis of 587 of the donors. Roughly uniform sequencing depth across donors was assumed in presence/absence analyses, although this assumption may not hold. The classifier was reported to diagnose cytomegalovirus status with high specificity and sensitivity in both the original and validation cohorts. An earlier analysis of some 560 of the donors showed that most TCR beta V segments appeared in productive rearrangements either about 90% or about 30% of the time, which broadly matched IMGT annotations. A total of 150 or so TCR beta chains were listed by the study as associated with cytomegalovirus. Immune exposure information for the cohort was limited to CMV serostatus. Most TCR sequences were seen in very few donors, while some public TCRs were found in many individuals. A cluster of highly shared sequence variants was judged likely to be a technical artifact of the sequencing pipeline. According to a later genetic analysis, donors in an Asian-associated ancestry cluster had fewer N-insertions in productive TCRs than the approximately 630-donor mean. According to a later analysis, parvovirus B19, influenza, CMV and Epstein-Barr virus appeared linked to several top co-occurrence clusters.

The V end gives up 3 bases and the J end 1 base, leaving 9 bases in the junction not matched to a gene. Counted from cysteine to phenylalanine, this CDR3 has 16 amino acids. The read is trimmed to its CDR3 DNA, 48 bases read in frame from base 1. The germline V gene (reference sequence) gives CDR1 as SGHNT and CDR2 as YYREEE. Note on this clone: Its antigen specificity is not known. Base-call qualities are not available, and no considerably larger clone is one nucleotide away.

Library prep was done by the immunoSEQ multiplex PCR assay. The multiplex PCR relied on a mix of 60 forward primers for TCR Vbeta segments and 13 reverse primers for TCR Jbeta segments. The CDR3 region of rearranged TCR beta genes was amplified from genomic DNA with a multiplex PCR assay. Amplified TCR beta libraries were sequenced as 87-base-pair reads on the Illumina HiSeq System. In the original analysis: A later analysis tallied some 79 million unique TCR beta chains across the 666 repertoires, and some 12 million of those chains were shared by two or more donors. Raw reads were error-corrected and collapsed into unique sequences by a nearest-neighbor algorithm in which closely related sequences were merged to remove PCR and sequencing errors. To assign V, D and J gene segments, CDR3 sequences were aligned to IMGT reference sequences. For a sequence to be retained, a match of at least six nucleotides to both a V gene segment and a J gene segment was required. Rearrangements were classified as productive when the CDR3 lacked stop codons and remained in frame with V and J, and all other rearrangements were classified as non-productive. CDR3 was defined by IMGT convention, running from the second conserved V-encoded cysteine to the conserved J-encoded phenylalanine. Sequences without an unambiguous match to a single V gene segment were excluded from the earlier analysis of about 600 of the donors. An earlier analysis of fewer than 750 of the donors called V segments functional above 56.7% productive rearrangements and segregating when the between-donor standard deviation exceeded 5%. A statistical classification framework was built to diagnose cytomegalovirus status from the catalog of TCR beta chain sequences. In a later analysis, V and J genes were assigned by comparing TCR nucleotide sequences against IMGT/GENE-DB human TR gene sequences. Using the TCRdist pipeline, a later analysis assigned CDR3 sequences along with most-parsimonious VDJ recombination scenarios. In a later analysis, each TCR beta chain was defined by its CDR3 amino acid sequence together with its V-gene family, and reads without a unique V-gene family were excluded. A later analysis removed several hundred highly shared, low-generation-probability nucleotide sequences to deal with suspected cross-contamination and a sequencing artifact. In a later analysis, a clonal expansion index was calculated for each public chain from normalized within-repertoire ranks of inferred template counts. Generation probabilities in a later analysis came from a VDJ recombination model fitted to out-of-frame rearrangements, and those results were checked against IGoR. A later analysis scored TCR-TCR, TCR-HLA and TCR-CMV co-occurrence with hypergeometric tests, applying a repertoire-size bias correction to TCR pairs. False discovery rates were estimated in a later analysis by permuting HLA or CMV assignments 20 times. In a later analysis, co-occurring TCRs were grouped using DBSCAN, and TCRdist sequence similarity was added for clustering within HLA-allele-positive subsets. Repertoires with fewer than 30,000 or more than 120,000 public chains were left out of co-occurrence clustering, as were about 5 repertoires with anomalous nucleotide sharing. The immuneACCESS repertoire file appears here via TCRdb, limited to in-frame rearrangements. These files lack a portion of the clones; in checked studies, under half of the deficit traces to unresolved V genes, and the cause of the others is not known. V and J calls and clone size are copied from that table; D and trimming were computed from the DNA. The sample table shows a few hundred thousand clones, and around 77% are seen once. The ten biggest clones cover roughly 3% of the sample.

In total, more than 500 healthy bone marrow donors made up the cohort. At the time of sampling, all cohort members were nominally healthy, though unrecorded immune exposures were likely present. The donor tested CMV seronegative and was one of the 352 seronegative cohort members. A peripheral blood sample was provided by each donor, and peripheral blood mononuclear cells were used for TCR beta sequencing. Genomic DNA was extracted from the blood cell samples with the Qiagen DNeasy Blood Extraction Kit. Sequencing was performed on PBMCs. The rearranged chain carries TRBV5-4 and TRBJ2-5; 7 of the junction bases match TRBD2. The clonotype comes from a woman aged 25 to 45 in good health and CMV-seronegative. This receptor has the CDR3 CASSYGGSSGQETQYF. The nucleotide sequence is TGTGCCAGCAGCTATGGGGGGTCTAGCGGCCAAGAGACCCAGTACTTC. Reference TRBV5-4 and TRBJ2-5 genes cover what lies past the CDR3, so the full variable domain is ETGVTQSPTHLIKTRGQQVTLRCSSQSGHNTVSWYQQALGQGPQFIFQYYREEENGRGNFPPRFSGLQFPNYSSELNVNALELDDSALYLCASSYGGSSGQETQYFGPGTRLLVL.